One and the same sample provided the 3 T cell receptor beta chains below, sequenced in a study of T-cell memory formation after mild COVID-19. MiXCR, run by TCRdb on the 5' RACE reads, gives a single entry per CDR3 protein. In the table there are more than 250,000 distinct CDR3 sequences, under 20% of which are singletons. Source material: PBMCs or a T cell subset sorted from them (not recorded which). These receptors were collected from a man in his late teens or twenties who had mild COVID-19 (a few samples of this study predate the infection). Cell type and time point are not known.

This clonotype was counted ten times or more. V usage is TRBV4-3 and J usage is TRBJ2-5; D perhaps matches TRBD1 (5 bases). Germline values: CDR1 LGHNA, CDR2 YSLEER. V was clipped by 2 bases and J by 1 base, with 8 bases between them. This CDR3 spans 14 amino acids. CDR3 sequence: CASSQRQLQETQYF. CDR3 nucleotides: TGCGCCAGCAGCCAACGACAGCTCCAAGAGACCCAGTACTTC.

There are a few counts of this clonotype. The chain employs TRBV28 and TRBJ2-7, with D perhaps matching TRBD1 (7 bases). The germline V gene encodes CDR1 MDHEN and CDR2 SYDVKM. This CDR3 region has 15 residues. V shed 6 bases and J shed 1 base, with 16 bases lying between them. CDR3 protein: CASSSLAGGSYEQYV. DNA for the CDR3: TGTGCCAGCAGCTCATTAGCAGGGGGGTCCTACGAGCAGTACGTC.

The chain uses TRBV7-2 and TRBJ1-5; 8 bases agree with TRBD1. Trimming took 4 bases from V and 3 from J; bases not matched to a gene: 17. Per the germline V gene, CDR1 is SGHTA and CDR2 is FQGNSA. This CDR3 has 19 residues. CDR3 sequence (DNA): TGTGCCAGCAGCTACCTATCCGGCGGGACAGGATTTTCCAATCAGCCCCAGCATTTT. Its translation is CASSYLSGGTGFSNQPQHF.